This TCR beta chain originates from a study of vaccination and CD4 T cells after COVID-19. Study-wide context: Stimuli were overlapping spike peptide pools of SARS-CoV-2 and three common cold coronaviruses (HCoV-NL63, HCoV-OC43, HCoV-229E). Some control cultures received a CEFX pool, which served as the positive control. Others received an HIV-1 Nef pool or no peptide.

Regarding treatment: roughly 11-day PBMC culture with coronavirus spike peptide pools or control peptides (ViraFEST assay). A negative selection step was used to isolate CD4+ T cells once culture had run for 10 to 11 days. Looked up from germline, CDR1 is DFQATT and CDR2 is SNEGSKA (reference sequence). The germline V and J ends were trimmed by 0 bases and 4 bases, with 15 bases remaining between them. The CDR3 has 15 amino acids. The study sequenced cultured CD4+ T cell DNA using the Oncomine TCR Beta short-read assay. From the PCR reads, TCRdb called clonotypes with MiXCR, one entry per CDR3 protein. The sample yields approximately 11,000 distinct CDR3 sequences, 50% to 60% seen once. As regards this clonotype: What it recognizes is unknown.

The sample taken for sequencing was CD4+ T cells from blood, cultured in vitro. This chain joins TRBV20-1 and TRBJ1-1; D remains unclear. The TCR originated in a human donor who had recovered from COVID-19. CDR3 nucleotide sequence: TGCAGTGCTAGAGATCTGAGGATGATAGGCACTGAAGCTTTCTTT. Protein product: CSARDLRMIGTEAFF.